The 4 T cell receptor beta chains listed next were all sequenced from one sample in a study of OX40 agonist ivuxolimab in advanced cancers. Libraries were prepared by immunoSEQ multiplex PCR; TCRdb keeps only in-frame clonotypes and omits some of them. The data show about 69,000 clones, with nearly 90% seen just once and over 9.5% held by the top ten. The sample in question was CD4+ or CD8+ T cells sorted from blood, obtained in a trial of the OX40 agonist ivuxolimab. These receptors came from an adult with an advanced solid tumor such as melanoma, head and neck, liver or kidney cancer.

The V gene is TRBV28, the J gene TRBJ2-1; no reliable D call. The CDR3 is made up of 11 amino acids. Germline CDR1 reads MDHEN; CDR2 reads SYDVKM. The V and J ends lost 6 bases and 3 bases respectively, with 3 bases between them. The CDR3 bases are TGTGCCAGCAGGGGCTACAATGAGCAGTTCTTC. Its translation is CASRGYNEQFF.

As for this clone: Its ends do not fully match the called genes, so a read error is possible. The J gene is TRBJ2-3, the V gene TRBV7-2; D might be TRBD2 (7 bases). Germline CDR1 SGHTA, CDR2 FQGNSA. There are 15 residues in the CDR3. In DNA form, the CDR3 reads TGTGCCAGCACCTTAGATGGGAGGGGGACAGATACGCAGTATTTT. Translation gives CASTLDGRGTDTQYF.

The V and J genes are TRBV4-3 and TRBJ1-2, with 7 bases matching TRBD1. CDR3 length: 16 amino acids. Germline CDR1 reads LGHNA; CDR2 reads YSLEER. The junction had 5 bases not matched to a gene; V was cut back by 1 base and J by 0 bases. CDR3 amino acids: CASSQVTGTANYGYTF. The CDR3 DNA is TGCGCCAGCAGCCAAGTGACCGGGACAGCTAACTATGGCTACACCTTC.

V usage is TRBV5-1 and J usage is TRBJ2-2; 9 nucleotides line up with TRBD1. V gave up 3 bases and J gave up 6 bases; unmatched junction bases: 9. This CDR3 region has 16 residues. Germline CDR1 is SGHRS and CDR2 is YFSETQ. DNA for the CDR3: TGCGCCAGCAGCTCTTCGGGACAGGGCCCCGCCGGGGAGCTGTTTTTT. This gives the protein CASSSSGQGPAGELFF. The whole variable domain, filled in from reference TRBV5-1 and TRBJ2-2, reads KAGVTQTPRYLIKTRGQQVTLSCSPISGHRSVSWYQQTPGQGLQFLFEYFSETQRNKGNFPGRFSGRQFSNSRSEMNVSTLELGDSALYLCASSSSGQGPAGELFFGEGSRLTVL.